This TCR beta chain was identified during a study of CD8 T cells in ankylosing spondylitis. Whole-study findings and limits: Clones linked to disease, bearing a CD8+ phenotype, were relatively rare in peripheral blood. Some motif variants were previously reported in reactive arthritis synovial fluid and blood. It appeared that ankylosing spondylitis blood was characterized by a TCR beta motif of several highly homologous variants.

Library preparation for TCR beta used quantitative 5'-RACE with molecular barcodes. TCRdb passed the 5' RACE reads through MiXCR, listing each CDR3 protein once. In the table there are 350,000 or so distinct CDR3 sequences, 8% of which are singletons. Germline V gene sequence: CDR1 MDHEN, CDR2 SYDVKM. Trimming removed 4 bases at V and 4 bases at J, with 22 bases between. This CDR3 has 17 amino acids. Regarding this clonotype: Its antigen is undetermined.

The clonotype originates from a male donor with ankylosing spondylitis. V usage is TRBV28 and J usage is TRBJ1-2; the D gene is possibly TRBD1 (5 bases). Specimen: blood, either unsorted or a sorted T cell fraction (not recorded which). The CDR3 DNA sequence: TGTGCCAGCAGTTCCTCCCGCAAAGCCCGGGGCCCCTATGGCTACACCTTC. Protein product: CASSSSRKARGPYGYTF.